The sequence of this T cell receptor (beta chain) was determined in a study of cytotoxic CD8 clonotypes in ibrutinib-treated CLL. Study context: The cohort had ten to eleven relapsed/refractory and around 15 treatment-naive patients, around 18 IGHV unmutated. Patients gave response samples after a median about eleven months of treatment, range 6 to 36. Sample averages reached hundreds of thousands of productive templates and over 85,000 productive rearrangements. Study results and limitations: At progression, clonality fell back toward baseline after rising at ibrutinib response.

Worth noting for this clone: The target antigen is unknown.

The CDR3 runs to 16 residues. V gave up 7 bases and J gave up 1 base, with 20 bases separating them. CDR1 is SGHTS and CDR2 is YDEGEE in the germline V gene. Some clones are missing from TCRdb's copy, which holds only in-frame ones; the method was immunoSEQ multiplex PCR. Among about 200,000 clones listed, just over 70% were seen once. The sample was PBMCs, taken after 12 months of ibrutinib treatment. This clonotype was sampled from a human donor with chronic lymphocytic leukemia. The genes are TRBV5-8 and TRBJ1-1; D is perhaps TRBD1 (6 bases). The CDR3 nucleotides are TGTGCCAGCCCCCTCATGGGACACTCCTCGAACACTGAAGCTTTCTTT. It encodes CASPLMGHSSNTEAFF.